The rows below give T cell receptor beta chains drawn from one sample of a study of T cell changes during pregnancy in multiple sclerosis. Assay used: immunoSEQ multiplex PCR; TCRdb lists only in-frame clones, some missing. The sample lists tens of thousands of clones, less than 95% occurring once. The sample here was peripheral blood, taken in the third trimester of pregnancy. The receptors stem from a female donor with multiple sclerosis, enrolled in a pregnancy study. CDR3s include the opening cysteine and the closing phenylalanine or tryptophan. A D gene is named only where the DNA matches it firmly. Size is stated for part of the rows, as once, few or many counts, or as a class when the clone is expanded.

>TRBV15|.|TRBJ1-1|.
CATSRGQGSGDLTEAFF
TGTGCCACCAGCAGAGGGCAGGGTTCGGGGGATCTCACTGAAGCTTTCTTT
>TRBV7-3|TRBD2|TRBJ2-3|.
CASSLGLAGGPDTQYF
TGTGCCAGCAGCTTAGGACTAGCGGGGGGTCCAGATACGCAGTATTTT
>TRBV4-3|.|TRBJ2-2|.
CASSREPLTGELFF
TGCGCCAGCAGCCGAGAGCCCCTAACCGGGGAGCTGTTTTTT
>TRBV28|.|TRBJ1-1|.
CASSLSGGKSEAFF
TGTGCCAGCAGTTTGTCGGGGGGGAAATCTGAAGCTTTCTTT
>TRBV5-1|.|TRBJ2-5|.
CASSDRDSQETQYF
TGCGCCAGCAGCGACCGGGACTCCCAAGAGACCCAGTACTTC
>TRBV21-1|.|TRBJ1-5|.
CASTLAAQDQPQHF
TGTGCCAGCACCCTGGCGGCTCAAGATCAGCCCCAGCATTTT
>TRBV2|.|TRBJ1-4|.
CASSGRGEEKLFF
TGTGCCAGCAGTGGGAGGGGTGAGGAAAAACTGTTTTTT
>TRBV5-6|.|TRBJ2-1|.
CASSLSAQNSYNEQFF
TGTGCCAGCAGCCTCAGCGCCCAGAACTCCTACAATGAGCAGTTCTTC
>TRBV5-4|TRBD1|TRBJ2-7|.
CASSPQTGAYEQYF
TGTGCCAGCAGCCCTCAGACAGGGGCCTACGAGCAGTACTTC
>TRBV5-1|.|TRBJ2-3|.
CASSSPPADTQYF
TGCGCCAGCAGCTCCCCCCCGGCAGATACGCAGTATTTT
>TRBV7-2|.|TRBJ2-1|.
CASSLARGSFGNEQFF
TGTGCCAGCAGCTTAGCGCGAGGGTCTTTTGGCAATGAGCAGTTCTTC
>TRBV11-2|TRBD1|TRBJ1-2|once
CASSFFSDRHFTGYTF
TGTGCCAGCAGCTTTTTCTCGGACAGGCATTTTACTGGCTACACCTTC
>TRBV14|.|TRBJ1-1|.
CASSQNRNEAFF
TGTGCCAGCAGCCAGAACAGGAATGAAGCTTTCTTT
>TRBV15|.|TRBJ1-1|few
CATSSYTEAFF
TGTGCCACCAGCAGTTATACTGAAGCTTTCTTT
>TRBV5-4|TRBD1|TRBJ1-6|.
CASSRQTGTGFSPLHF
TGTGCCAGCAGCCGCCAAACCGGGACAGGGTTTTCACCCCTCCACTTT
>TRBV7-9|.|TRBJ1-5|.
CASSPDTGKSNQPQHF
TGTGCCAGCAGCCCCGACACAGGGAAGAGCAATCAGCCCCAGCATTTT
>TRBV7-3|TRBD2|TRBJ2-1|.
CASSPVIAGGPGSWNEQFF
TGTGCCAGCAGCCCCGTAATAGCGGGAGGGCCGGGTTCGTGGAATGAGCAGTTCTTC
>TRBV6-5|.|TRBJ2-7|.
CASSYSNMVSYEQYF
TGTGCCAGCAGTTATTCGAACATGGTTTCCTACGAGCAGTACTTC
>TRBV7-9|.|TRBJ1-4|.
CASSLGRANEKLFF
TGTGCCAGCAGCTTGGGCAGGGCTAATGAAAAACTGTTTTTT
>TRBV18|.|TRBJ2-1|.
CASSLGRNEQFF
TGTGCCAGCTCACTGGGCAGGAATGAGCAGTTCTTC
>TRBV5-6|.|TRBJ2-5|.
CASSLAPGHEYQETQYF
TGTGCCAGCAGCTTGGCCCCGGGACACGAGTACCAAGAGACCCAGTACTTC
>TRBV6-1|.|TRBJ1-2|.
CASSKWADYGYTF
TGTGCCAGCAGCAAGTGGGCCGACTATGGCTACACCTTC
>TRBV7-3|TRBD2|TRBJ2-1|.
CASSPHSGTNEQFF
TGTGCCAGCAGCCCCCATAGCGGGACCAATGAGCAGTTCTTC
>TRBV19|TRBD1|TRBJ1-2|.
CASSLQGQGAYGYTF
TGTGCCAGTAGTTTACAAGGACAGGGGGCCTATGGCTACACCTTC
>TRBV19|TRBD1|TRBJ2-3|once
CASTDPRTGMVDTQYF
TGTGCCAGTACCGACCCTAGGACAGGGATGGTCGATACGCAGTATTTT
>TRBV27|.|TRBJ2-7|.
CASSFSGDEQYF
TGTGCCAGCAGTTTCTCGGGGGACGAGCAGTACTTC
>TRBV15|TRBD2|TRBJ2-3|.
CATSRDLAGGTDTQYF
TGTGCCACCAGCAGAGATTTGGCGGGGGGCACAGATACGCAGTATTTT
>TRBV18|TRBD1|TRBJ1-1|.
CASSPIPGQTEAFF
TGTGCCAGCTCACCGATTCCGGGACAGACCGAAGCTTTCTTT
>TRBV9|TRBD2|TRBJ2-7|.
CASSAIGLAGVQYF
TGTGCCAGCAGCGCCATAGGACTAGCGGGGGTGCAGTACTTC
>TRBV6-5|.|TRBJ1-1|.
CASNGHLNTEAFF
TGTGCCAGCAATGGACACTTGAACACTGAAGCTTTCTTT
>TRBV7-9|.|TRBJ2-7|.
CASSSKGNEQYF
TGTGCCAGCAGCTCTAAGGGGAACGAGCAGTACTTC
>TRBV25-1|TRBD1|TRBJ1-2|.
CASSEGTAYGYTF
TGTGCCAGCAGTGAAGGGACAGCCTATGGCTACACCTTC
>TRBV6-4|TRBD2|TRBJ2-5|.
CASSEGTSGLGETQYF
TGTGCCAGCAGCGAAGGGACTAGCGGCCTGGGGGAGACCCAGTACTTC
>TRBV12-5|TRBD1|TRBJ2-1|.
CASTQGEWSYNEQFF
TGTGCTAGTACGCAGGGGGAATGGTCCTACAATGAGCAGTTCTTC
>TRBV7-8|.|TRBJ2-6|.
CASSLLTGGGGANVLTF
TGTGCCAGCAGCTTGTTGACAGGCGGGGGTGGGGCCAACGTCCTGACTTTC
>TRBV6-4|.|TRBJ1-1|.
CASSERDTEAFF
TGTGCCAGCAGTGAACGGGACACTGAAGCTTTCTTT
>TRBV28|.|TRBJ2-1|.
CASSFAVSSYNEQFF
TGTGCCAGCAGTTTTGCGGTTTCCTCCTACAATGAGCAGTTCTTC
>TRBV5-5|.|TRBJ1-4|.
CASSFGSGNEKLFF
.
>TRBV9|.|TRBJ1-2|.
CASSVAWRNYGYTF
TGTGCCAGCAGCGTAGCTTGGCGGAACTATGGCTACACCTTC
>TRBV5-4|.|TRBJ2-1|.
CASSLATSSYNEQFF
TGTGCCAGCAGCTTAGCGACTAGCTCCTACAATGAGCAGTTCTTC
>TRBV28|TRBD1|TRBJ2-5|.
CASLALQGAYQETQYF
TGTGCCAGCTTAGCATTACAGGGGGCGTACCAAGAGACCCAGTACTTC
>TRBV7-2|TRBD1|TRBJ2-7|.
CASIPGGTGGYEQYF
TGTGCCAGCATCCCCGGTGGGACAGGGGGTTACGAGCAGTACTTC
>TRBV5-1|.|TRBJ2-5|.
CASSLRSHAGSLQETQYF
TGCGCCAGCAGCTTGAGATCCCACGCCGGGAGCCTCCAGGAGACCCAGTACTTC
>TRBV2|.|TRBJ2-7|.
CASSEAVAGFVEQYF
TGTGCCAGCAGTGAAGCTGTGGCAGGGTTTGTCGAGCAGTACTTC
>TRBV12-2|.|TRBJ2-3|.
CASRSPGGDTQYF
TGTGCAAGTCGCTCGCCGGGGGGGGATACGCAGTATTTT
>TRBV28|.|TRBJ2-5|once
CASLPSRSMIETQYF
TGTGCCAGCCTACCATCCCGGAGTATGATAGAGACCCAGTACTTC
>TRBV7-6|TRBD1|TRBJ2-2|.
CASSFALRGRNTGELFF
TGTGCCAGCAGCTTTGCATTGAGGGGGCGCAACACCGGGGAGCTGTTTTTT
>TRBV11-2|TRBD2|TRBJ2-7|.
CASSSGLAAYEQYF
TGTGCCAGCAGCTCGGGACTAGCGGCCTACGAGCAGTACTTC
>TRBV5-4|.|TRBJ1-3|.
CASSFGGSGNTIYF
TGTGCCAGCAGCTTCGGGGGCTCTGGAAACACCATATATTTT
>TRBV7-6|.|TRBJ2-7|.
CASSSETGSYEQYF
TGTGCCAGCAGCTCGGAGACAGGCTCCTACGAGCAGTACTTC
>TRBV11-1|TRBD2|TRBJ2-3|.
CASSLEGLAETPGAQYF
TGTGCCAGCAGCTTAGAAGGACTAGCGGAAACCCCAGGTGCGCAGTATTTT
>TRBV19|TRBD1|TRBJ1-2|.
CASYRGFNYGYTF
TGTGCCAGCTACAGGGGCTTTAACTATGGCTACACCTTC
>TRBV11-2|TRBD1|TRBJ1-6|.
CASSPSGTDNSPLHF
TGTGCCAGCAGCCCTTCCGGGACAGATAATTCACCCCTCCACTTT
>TRBV7-9|TRBD1|TRBJ2-7|.
CASSSTDRAATYEQYF
TGTGCCAGCAGCTCTACTGACAGGGCTGCGACCTACGAGCAGTACTTC
>TRBV19|TRBD1|TRBJ1-5|.
CASSMGQFSNQPQHF
TGTGCCAGTTCAATGGGACAGTTTAGCAATCAGCCCCAGCATTTT
>TRBV5-6|.|TRBJ1-6|.
CASSPPGPLGSPLHF
TGTGCCAGCAGCCCGCCAGGTCCATTAGGTTCACCCCTCCACTTT
>TRBV5-5|.|TRBJ2-6|.
CASSLGGSGANVLTF
TGTGCCAGCAGCTTAGGGGGCTCTGGGGCCAACGTCCTGACTTTC
>TRBV9|.|TRBJ2-1|.
CASSPNRDRFNEQFF
TGTGCCAGCAGCCCAAACAGGGATCGGTTCAATGAGCAGTTCTTC